This record covers a single T cell receptor beta chain. Per the germline V gene, CDR1 is LNHDA and CDR2 is SQIVND (reference sequence). The CDR3 is 14 amino acids. J was trimmed by 3 bases and V by 7 bases; bases with no gene match: 4. Only one heparinised blood draw was taken per donor, and its volume averaged around 110 mL. CD4+ cells of the naive, central memory, regulatory and stem cell-like memory types were sorted via CD45RO/CCR7/CD25/CD127/CD95/CD27. The record originates from a study of beta chain features in type 1 diabetes. The isolated RNA, all of it, was reverse transcribed, so expressed TCRB transcripts were what got sequenced. Profiled with immunoSEQ multiplex PCR; TCRdb holds only in-frame clones, not every one. The repertoire includes roughly 370,000 clones, roughly 13% of them detected once, and approximately 0.038% sits in the top ten.

The origin of this receptor is a man aged 25 to 40 in good health. The V call is TRBV19, the J call TRBJ2-1, with 9 bases identical to TRBD2. Specimen: naive CD4+ T cells from blood. CDR3 protein: CASKASGIYNEQFF. The CDR3 nucleotides read TGTGCCAGTAAAGCTAGCGGGATCTACAATGAGCAGTTCTTC.